This TCR beta chain comes out of a study of T-cell reconstitution after alpha-beta-depleted transplantation in children (dated by TCRdb to the mid-2010s). Notes on the research overall: The study quantitatively tracked T-cell immune reconstitution after TCRalphabeta/CD19-depleted allogeneic hematopoietic cell transplantation in children using TCR repertoire profiling.

This clonotype was picked up many times. No antigen is known for it. No quality values exist for individual bases; no much larger clone is one base distant. Paper-wide results and their limitations: Over subsequent months, a decline in hyperexpanded clone frequencies was noted, and after one year, T-cell counts and TCRbeta diversity were mostly ascribed to newly produced T cells. About two months after transplant, the apparently early recovery of alphabetaT-cell counts reportedly depended on just several hundred clones that had expanded rapidly and came from non-depleted graft cells. In some patients, the high TCRbeta diversity seen at day 60 was put down to recipient T cells and intrathymic progenitors that had survived conditioning.

The library was made by PCR. Reads for this sample came from an Illumina HiSeq 2500. TCR library preparation used molecular barcoding, with unique molecular identifiers applied to normalize quantification of the TCRbeta repertoire. Using fastp at Q25 and MiXCR, TCRdb reprocessed the public reads and kept productive beta chains. Entries are consolidated by CDR3 protein sequence, retaining the most common genes and DNA. Counted in this sample were about 120,000 distinct CDR3 sequences; 23% of them appeared once. The ten top clones hold about 11% of the sample. The treatment or condition label here, explained by the study, means: allogeneic hematopoietic cell transplantation with graft depleted of TCRalphabeta T cells and CD19 B cells. Transplant recipients were children who received TCRalphabeta/CD19-depleted allogeneic hematopoietic cell grafts. The CDR1 and CDR2 encoded by the germline V gene are SQVTM and ANQGSEA. The CDR3 contains 13 residues, cysteine and phenylalanine counted. Kept here is only the CDR3 DNA, which spans 39 bases and is read in frame from base 1. V was cut back by 0 bases and J by 5 bases, leaving a gap of 8 bases between them.

The TCR comes from a male patient aged 2-15 years who had a stem cell transplant for chronic granulomatous disease, so the T cells may come from the graft donor. Sequencing used PBMCs, mostly from graft donor cells, obtained 180 days after TCRalphabeta/CD19-depleted stem cell transplant. The rearranged segments are TRBV29-1 and TRBJ2-1; no D segment can be confidently identified. CDR3 protein: CSVEDRKDNEQFF. At the DNA level, the sequence is TGCAGCGTTGAAGATAGAAAGGACAATGAGCAGTTCTTC.